These 9 T cell receptor beta chains were all obtained from the same sample, sequenced in a study of blood T cell repertoires in COVID-19. The data were produced by immunoSEQ multiplex PCR, yet TCRdb's version contains in-frame clones alone and is incomplete. The data contain 200,000 to 300,000 clones, about 91% of them singletons. The sequenced material came from PBMCs or T cells enriched from blood (not recorded which). The source is a woman aged 40 to 50 with acute COVID-19.

The rearrangement links TRBV7-9 to TRBJ1-2; no definite D call. The germline gives CDR1 SEHNR, CDR2 FQNEAQ (reference sequence). V was pared by 2 bases and J by 4 bases, with 11 bases between. This CDR3 is built from 14 residues. DNA for the CDR3: TGTGCCAGCAGCTTAAATGGGGAGATCTATGGCTACACCTTC. It encodes CASSLNGEIYGYTF.

A note on this clone: This clone may be a read error of a much larger clone one base away. The V gene is TRBV9, the J gene TRBJ1-6; 9 bases fit TRBD1. Germline V gene lookup returns CDR1 SGDLS and CDR2 YYNGEE. CDR3 length: 14 residues. CDR3: CASGVGTGWSPLHF. The DNA for the CDR3 is TGTGCCAGCGGCGTCGGGACAGGGTGGTCACCCCTCCACTTT.

CDR3 coding DNA: TGTGCCAGCTCACCATCCGATAGCGGGAGGCAATACTTCTTC. It yields the protein CASSPSDSGRQYFF. The chain joins TRBV18 to TRBJ2-1, with TRBD2 matching 10 bases. This CDR3 is built from 14 residues. The V segment lost 2 bases and the J segment 16 bases; nucleotides outside the gene matches: 11. Germline V gene lookup returns CDR1 KGHSH and CDR2 LQKENI.

CDR3 region: CASKGAGGLSYNEQFF. CDR3 DNA sequence: TGTGCCAGCAAAGGGGCGGGAGGGCTATCCTACAATGAGCAGTTCTTC. The rearrangement joins TRBV28 to TRBJ2-1; 9 bases agree with TRBD2. Germline-derived CDR1 and CDR2 are MDHEN and SYDVKM. The CDR3 length is 16 residues. V lost 7 bases and J lost 1; bases outside the gene matches: 8.

This clone was seen more than once but under ten times. The chain couples TRBV2 to TRBJ1-4; no reliable D call. CDR1 is SNHLY and CDR2 is FYNNEI in the germline V gene. The length of the CDR3 is 14 residues. V dropped 6 bases and J dropped 3 bases, with 11 bases sitting between them. CDR3 loop: CASSLKSANEKLFF. DNA of the CDR3: TGTGCCAGCAGCCTTAAGAGCGCTAATGAAAAACTGTTTTTT.

The CDR3 DNA reads as TGTGCCAGCAGGGCACCGGGACAGGGTATGCGGCCCCAGCATTTT. Translation gives CASRAPGQGMRPQHF. This rearrangement joins TRBV6-5 to TRBJ1-5; TRBD1 matches 9 bases. The CDR3 spans 15 residues. Germline V gives CDR1 MNHEY, CDR2 SVGAGI. Trimming took 6 bases from V and 9 from J; bases not matched to a gene: 12.

In its sample, this clone was seen a few times. The V call is TRBV6-2 or TRBV6-3, the J call TRBJ1-5; TRBD1 matches 8 bases. The CDR3 covers 14 residues. V shed 4 bases and J 6 bases; nucleotides not matched to a gene: 5. In germline, CDR1 is MNHEY, CDR2 SVGEGT. CDR3 protein: CASSSRGPGQPQHF. CDR3 DNA: TGTGCCAGCAGTTCCAGGGGGCCGGGTCAGCCCCAGCATTTT.

This chain joins TRBV10-3 and TRBJ2-3; perhaps TRBD1 as D (6 bases). Germline loops: CDR1 ENHRY, CDR2 SYGVKD. The ends were cut back, 3 bases at V and 6 bases at J, with 13 bases in the middle. The CDR3 sequence is 14 residues long. In DNA form, the CDR3 reads TGTGCCATCAGTGAAAGGGGGTTTGAGGATACGCAGTATTTT. Encoded protein: CAISERGFEDTQYF.

This rearrangement joins TRBV19 to TRBJ1-1; TRBD1 is a possible D gene (5 bases). V lost 1 base and J 5 bases, leaving 11 bases between the germline ends. This CDR3 is 14 amino acids long. CDR1 LNHDA and CDR2 SQIVND come from the germline V gene (reference sequence). DNA of the CDR3: TGTGCCAGTAGTATAGCCCGGACATCGACTGAAGCTTTCTTT. It codes for CASSIARTSTEAFF.